This T cell receptor (beta chain) was recorded in a study of shared clonotypes between healthy human individuals. General observations from the study: Relative to memory subsets, naive subsets generally showed larger estimated richness. The four-donor shared clonotypes exceeded non-shared clonotypes in generation probability, with non-shared ones scoring lower.

TCRdb keeps only in-frame clones here, not all; method: immunoSEQ multiplex PCR. The sample includes 650,000 to 700,000 clones, around 91% seen only once; the top ten take 34%. This CDR3 comprises 16 residues. V was shortened by 5 bases and J by 5 bases, with 19 bases between the two germline ends. Looked up from germline, CDR1 is SEHNR and CDR2 is FQNEAQ (reference sequence). A few counts support this clone. Its antigen is still unknown. The receptor was isolated from a young man in good health. Some clones in this sample may be carry-over from other donors' samples. The V call is TRBV7-9, the J call TRBJ2-1; D is possibly TRBD2 (6 bases). The sequencing sample was made of memory CD8+ T cells from PBMCs. Subset described: CD45RO+ cells pooled with CCR7-negative TemRA cells. The CDR3 region is CASSKEGTPIHNEQFF. The CDR3 DNA sequence: TGTGCCAGCAGCAAGGAAGGGACTCCTATACACAATGAGCAGTTCTTC.